These T cell receptor beta chains were read from a single sample in a study of blood T cell repertoires in COVID-19. Measured with immunoSEQ multiplex PCR; TCRdb has only the in-frame clones, and not every one. Of about 100,000 clones listed, approximately 80% are singletons. The sample comprised peripheral blood. The receptors were gathered from a middle-aged man with active or convalescent COVID-19. CDR3s include the opening cysteine and the closing phenylalanine or tryptophan. Fields, in order: D gene, clone size, V gene, J gene, CDR3 DNA, CDR3 protein. D genes are given only for firm matches. Clone size is not always given. Where it is, it says once, few, many or a class for expanded clones.

TRBD1	-	TRBV6-5	TRBJ1-5	TGTGCCAGCAGACAGGGGCGCAATCAGCCCCAGCATTTT	CASRQGRNQPQHF
-	-	TRBV21-1	TRBJ2-5	TGTGCCAGCATCGCCTCGGAAGGTAGCGGGAGGGCCGAGGAGCTGGAGACCCAGTACTTC	CASIASEGSGRAEELETQYF
-	-	TRBV19	TRBJ2-3	TGTGCCAGCAGGGGTCAGGGGCCAGATACGCAGTATTTT	CASRGQGPDTQYF
-	-	TRBV6-2/TRBV6-3	TRBJ1-6	TGTGCCAGCGGCCGCGGGGCAAATAATTCACCCCTCCACTTT	CASGRGANNSPLHF
-	-	TRBV19	TRBJ2-3	TGTGCCAGTAGTAGCGGGAGCACAGATACGCAGTATTTT	CASSSGSTDTQYF
-	-	TRBV19	TRBJ2-1	TGTGCCAGTAGTGAGGACCGACTACTACCCAATGAGCAGTTCTTC	CASSEDRLLPNEQFF
-	-	TRBV6-1	TRBJ1-2	TGTGCCAGCAGTGAAGCGCTTCTTGGGCAGCAGGGCTACACCTTC	CASSEALLGQQGYTF
-	-	TRBV21-1	TRBJ2-5	TGTGCCAGCAGCCTCCTGTGTCAGGCCCAGTACTTC	CASSLLCQAQYF
-	-	TRBV2	TRBJ1-2	TGTGCCAGCTCAGGGGAATATGGCTACACCTTC	CASSGEYGYTF
-	-	TRBV3-1/TRBV3-2	TRBJ1-1	TGTGCCAGCAGCCAAATAGGGGCTGAAGCTTTCTTT	CASSQIGAEAFF
-	-	TRBV5-1	TRBJ2-3	TGCGCCAGCGGAGGACAGTTCACAGATACGCAGTATTTT	CASGGQFTDTQYF
-	-	TRBV20-1	TRBJ2-7	TGCAGTGCTAGAGAGGGACAAGAGCAGTACTTC	CSAREGQEQYF
-	-	TRBV27	TRBJ1-1	TGTGCCAGCAGTTTCCGAGTCAACACTGAAGCTTTCTTT	CASSFRVNTEAFF
-	-	TRBV19	TRBJ2-3	TGTGCCAGCTCGGACTTACGGAGGACGCAGTATTTT	CASSDLRRTQYF
-	-	TRBV5-4	TRBJ2-3	TGTGCCAGCAGCTGGATGGAGGGAAGTACTGATACGCAGTATTTT	CASSWMEGSTDTQYF
-	-	TRBV24-1	TRBJ2-3	TGTGCCACCATCGTCCGCGGGAACACAGATACGCAGTATTTT	CATIVRGNTDTQYF
TRBD1	-	TRBV7-9	TRBJ2-5	TGTGCCAGCACCATACAGGGGGCTGAGACCCAGTACTTC	CASTIQGAETQYF
TRBD2	-	TRBV7-9	TRBJ2-5	TGTGCCAGCAGCTCCCGGGAGGGAGGTGAGACCCAGTACTTC	CASSSREGGETQYF
-	few	TRBV9	TRBJ1-5	TGTGCCAGCAGCGTAGATGGGGCCGGACAGCCCCAGCATTTT	CASSVDGAGQPQHF
-	few	TRBV19	TRBJ2-7	TGTGCCAGTAGTATTGGACAAGCCTCCTACGAGCAGTACTTC	CASSIGQASYEQYF
-	-	TRBV29-1	TRBJ2-7	TGCAGCGGAATGACAGGAGGTTACGAGCAGTACTTC	CSGMTGGYEQYF
-	-	TRBV24-1	TRBJ2-1	TGTGCCACATCTCTCGGCTTAGCGGTCTACAATGAGCAGTTCTTC	CATSLGLAVYNEQFF
-	once	TRBV5-1	TRBJ2-7	TGCGCCAGCAGCCCACACGGACTAACCTACGAGCAGTACTTC	CASSPHGLTYEQYF
TRBD1	once	TRBV28	TRBJ2-7	TGTGCCAGCAGTTTAGGGGGACAGGGCATCTTCTCCTACGAGCAGTACTTC	CASSLGGQGIFSYEQYF
-	-	TRBV10-3	TRBJ2-2	TGTGCCATCCTAAATGGGAGGCCACCCGCCGGGGAGCTGTTTTTT	CAILNGRPPAGELFF
TRBD1	-	TRBV7-2	TRBJ2-7	TGTGCCAGCAGCTTAGTTAGAACAGGGGGGATACCCTACGAGCAGTACTTC	CASSLVRTGGIPYEQYF
-	few	TRBV3-1/TRBV3-2	TRBJ1-4	TGTGCCAGCAGCCAAGATCTGGTCGGGAATGAAAAACTGTTTTTT	CASSQDLVGNEKLFF